The T cell receptor beta chain described here comes from a study of long-term antiretroviral therapy in people with HIV. Regarding the study as a whole: Among HIV repertoires, CDR3 length ranges were narrower than those of controls. Post-ART diversity increased but stayed below transplant donor controls.

Germline loops: CDR1 LNHNV, CDR2 YYDKDF (reference sequence). Trimming cost V 3 bases and J 2 bases, with 19 bases left between them. CDR3 length equals 18 residues. A v3.0 immunoSEQ assay was performed at survey level. Target depth was roughly 35,000-55,000 T-cell genomes per sample. Method: immunoSEQ multiplex PCR; TCRdb's copy keeps in-frame clones and lacks some. The table has 30,000 or so clones, approximately 85% seen once. As concerns this clone: Its antigen remains unknown.

Sequences were derived from unsorted PBMCs, sampled 3 years after starting antiretroviral therapy. The receptor comes from a man aged 35-49 years with HIV. This rearrangement joins TRBV15 to TRBJ1-4; maybe TRBD1 (5 bases). The CDR3 DNA reads TGTGCCACCAGCAGTGCAGGGCCCCCCGTGGCGACTAATGAAAAACTGTTTTTT. It encodes CATSSAGPPVATNEKLFF.